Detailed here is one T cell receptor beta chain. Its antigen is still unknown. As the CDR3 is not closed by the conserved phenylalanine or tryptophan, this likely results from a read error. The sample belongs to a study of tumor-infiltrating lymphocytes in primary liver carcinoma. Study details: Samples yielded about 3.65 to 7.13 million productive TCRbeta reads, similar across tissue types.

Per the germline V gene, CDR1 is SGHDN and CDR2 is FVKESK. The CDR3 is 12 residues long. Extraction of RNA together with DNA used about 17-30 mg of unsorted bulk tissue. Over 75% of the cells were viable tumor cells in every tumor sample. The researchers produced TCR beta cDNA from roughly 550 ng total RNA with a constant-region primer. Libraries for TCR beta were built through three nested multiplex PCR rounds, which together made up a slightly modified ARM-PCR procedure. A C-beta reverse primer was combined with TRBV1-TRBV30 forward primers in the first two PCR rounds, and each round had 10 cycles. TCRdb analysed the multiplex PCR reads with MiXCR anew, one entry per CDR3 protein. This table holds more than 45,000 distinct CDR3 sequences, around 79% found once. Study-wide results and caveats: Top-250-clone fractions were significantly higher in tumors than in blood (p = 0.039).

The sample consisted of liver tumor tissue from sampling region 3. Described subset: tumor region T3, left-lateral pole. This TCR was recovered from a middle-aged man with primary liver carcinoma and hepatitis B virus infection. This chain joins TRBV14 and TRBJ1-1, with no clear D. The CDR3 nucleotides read TGTGCCAGTAGCCAAGACTGGGCTGAAGCTTTCTCT. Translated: CASSQDWAEAFS.